One sample yielded the 26 T cell receptor beta chains listed below, sequenced in a study of tumor-infiltrating lymphocytes in primary liver carcinoma. Production of TCR beta cDNA used approximately 0.45 ug total RNA together with a constant-region primer. For TCR beta, libraries were produced by three nested multiplex PCR rounds using slightly modified ARM-PCR. TRBV1-TRBV30 forward primers paired with a C-beta reverse primer drove the first two PCR rounds, approximately 11 cycles each. TCRdb passed the multiplex PCR reads through MiXCR, listing each CDR3 protein once. The sample includes about 320,000 distinct CDR3 sequences, about 62% of them seen just once. In addition to blood RNA drawn from unsorted whole blood, germline DNA was extracted. Sequenced: peripheral blood. These receptors were collected from a man aged 35 to 55 with primary liver carcinoma and hepatitis B virus infection.

Points on this clonotype: A read error may produce the germline difference seen at one junction end. The chain has TRBV29-1 and TRBJ1-2; TRBD1 is a possible D gene (5 bases). Germline loops: CDR1 SQVTM, CDR2 ANQGSEA. This CDR3 comprises 13 residues. CDR3 in DNA: TGCAGCGTTGCTAGTGGGGGAAACTATGGCTGCACCTTC. Protein sequence: CSVASGGNYGCTF.

On this clonotype itself: A much larger clone lies a single base off, so this may be a read error. V usage is TRBV12-3 or TRBV12-4 and J usage is TRBJ2-5; 13 positions match TRBD2. J was trimmed by 7 bases and V by 8 bases; bases with no gene match: 10. The CDR3 extends over 15 amino acids. The CDR3 DNA is TGTGCCAGCGGTACGGGACTAGCGGGATACGGGACCCAGTACTTC. Translation: CASGTGLAGYGTQYF.

This clonotype was seen only once. This sequence may be a read error, since a much larger clone differs from it by one base. CDR3 sequence reads: CAITYTVIPYNEQFF. CDR3 coding DNA: TGTGCCATCACCTACACAGTAATCCCCTACAATGAGCAGTTCTTC. The V call is TRBV6-1, the J call TRBJ2-1, with unresolved D. Germline V gives CDR1 MNHNS, CDR2 SASEGT. The V and J ends lost 10 bases and 2 bases respectively, with 18 bases between them. This CDR3 has 15 residues.

This clonotype has a count of ten or more. V is TRBV29-1 and J is TRBJ2-1; TRBD2 matches at 10 bases. The CDR3 runs to 15 residues. The germline gives CDR1 SQVTM, CDR2 ANQGSEA. V gave up 4 bases and J gave up 7 bases; unmatched junction bases: 10. The CDR3, as DNA: TGCAGCGTTGGTTTAGGAGCGGGAGGGGCGAATGAGCAGTTCTTC. Protein product: CSVGLGAGGANEQFF.

Worth noting for this clonotype: One base away lies a much larger clone, so this may be a sequencing read error. V and J are TRBV4-2 and TRBJ2-7, with D possibly being TRBD1 (6 bases). With 4 bases removed from V and 3 bases from J, the gap between germline ends came to 16 bases. The CDR3 covers 15 residues. In germline, CDR1 is LGHNA, CDR2 YNFKEQ. CDR3 sequence reads: CASSRDVGTRYEQYF. The CDR3 region has the DNA TGTGCCAGCAGCCGAGACGTCGGGACACGCTACGAGCAGTACTTC.

With regard to this clonotype: Possible read error: a much larger clone is one base away. J is TRBJ2-1 and V is TRBV5-4, with TRBD2 matching 11 bases. The CDR3 spans 17 residues. Germline V gene lookup returns CDR1 SGHNT and CDR2 YYREEE (reference sequence). The V and J ends lost 3 bases and 7 bases, in that order; junction bases with no gene match: 12. CDR3 DNA sequence: TGTGCCAGCAGCTGGGGGGGATCGACTAGCGGGACGAATGAGCAGTTCTTC. Translation: CASSWGGSTSGTNEQFF.

Comment on this clonotype: A much larger clone lies a single base off, so this may be a read error. The J gene is TRBJ2-2, the V gene TRBV29-1; 15 nucleotides line up with TRBD2. Trimming at V came to 4 bases and at J to 13 bases, leaving 10 bases not matched to a gene. The CDR3 loop spans 15 amino acids. Per germline, CDR1 SQVTM and CDR2 ANQGSEA. CDR3 DNA: TGCAGCGTTGGAGGACTAGCGGGAGGGCCTCAGGTGCTGTTTTTT. Amino acids: CSVGGLAGGPQVLFF.

The sample holds one count of this clonotype. With a much larger clone just one base away, this may be a read error. V is TRBV4-1 and J is TRBJ2-7; 7 bases align to TRBD1. Germline trimming cut 5 bases from V and 0 bases from J; bases unmatched to any gene: 4. From germline, CDR1 is MGHRA and CDR2 YSYEKL. The CDR3 spans 14 residues. The CDR3 loop reads CASSITGVSYEQYF. CDR3 DNA sequence: TGCGCCAGCAGCATTACAGGGGTCTCCTACGAGCAGTACTTC.

Turning to this clonotype: One end of the junction is discordant with germline, which a read error may explain. The chain recombines TRBV11-2 with TRBJ1-4; 7 bases align to TRBD1. Germline V gives CDR1 SGHAT, CDR2 FQNNGV. CDR3 size: 15 residues. CDR3 nucleotides: TGTGCCAACAGCTCCCAGGGGGGAGCTAATGAAGAACTGTTTTTT. This gives the protein CANSSQGGANEELFF.

The CDR3 here is CASSSLGGYEQYF. CDR3 in DNA: TGTGCCAGCAGTTCACTAGGGGGCTACGAGCAGTACTTC. The chain combines TRBV6-2 or TRBV6-3 with TRBJ2-7, with D possibly matching TRBD1 (6 bases). The V gene lost 4 bases and the J gene lost 3 bases, with 10 bases spanning the gap. Looked up from germline, CDR1 is MNHEY and CDR2 is SVGEGT. The CDR3 is 13 residues long.

About this clonotype itself: A much larger clone sits a single nucleotide away, making a read error possible. This sequence joins TRBV6-5 and TRBJ1-5; tentative D call: TRBD1 (6 bases). CDR1 and CDR2 (germline): MNHEY, SVGAGI. CDR3 size: 17 residues. The CDR3 nucleotides read TGTGCCAGCAGTTACGGCACAGGGCGGGGAAGCAGTCAGCCCCAGCATTTT. Translating gives CASSYGTGRGSSQPQHF.

This clonotype was seen only a few times. This chain uses TRBV14 with TRBJ1-3; 7 nucleotides align to TRBD1. J lost 0 bases, V lost 4 bases, and 18 bases had no gene match. Germline V gene sequence: CDR1 SGHDN, CDR2 FVKESK. The CDR3 covers 20 residues. CDR3 loop: CASSPELGTATNPSGNTIYF. CDR3 coding DNA: TGTGCCAGCAGCCCAGAACTAGGGACAGCGACGAACCCCTCTGGAAACACCATATATTTT.

In regard to this clonotype: Just one base apart from a much larger clone, this may be a read error. V usage is TRBV2 and J usage is TRBJ2-7; D not certain. The CDR3 has 12 amino acids. CDR1 and CDR2 (germline): SNHLY, FYNNEI. The DNA for the CDR3 is TGTACCAGCAGTGTGGACGTCTACGAGCAGTACTTC. Translation gives CTSSVDVYEQYF.

This chain joins TRBV12-3 or TRBV12-4 and TRBJ2-1; 8 positions agree with TRBD2. The CDR3 runs to 14 residues. V lost 7 bases and J lost 2; bases outside the gene matches: 4. CDR3 residues: CASTMTSAYNEQFF. The DNA for the CDR3 is TGTGCCAGCACGATGACTAGCGCCTACAATGAGCAGTTCTTC.

This clonotype has at least ten counts. V usage is TRBV6-1 and J usage is TRBJ2-7; 10 nucleotides match TRBD1. Germline-derived CDR1 and CDR2 are MNHNS and SASEGT. The junction had 2 bases not matched to a gene; V was cut back by 6 bases and J by 0 bases. The CDR3 sequence is 14 residues long. This CDR3 reads CASRGQGGSYEQYF. The CDR3, as DNA: TGTGCCAGCAGAGGACAGGGGGGCTCCTACGAGCAGTACTTC.

The V and J genes are TRBV14 and TRBJ2-7; weak D call: TRBD2 (5 bases). V lost 4 bases and J lost 1, with 14 bases in between. Per the germline V gene, CDR1 is SGHDN and CDR2 is FVKESK. This CDR3 is 15 amino acids long. The CDR3 sequence is CASSRIKGESYEQYF. Written as DNA, the CDR3 is TGTGCCAGCAGCCGAATAAAGGGAGAGTCCTACGAGCAGTACTTC.

About this clonotype itself: The conserved closing phenylalanine or tryptophan is absent in this CDR3, likely reflecting a read error. The J gene is TRBJ2-6, the V gene TRBV11-2; D may be TRBD1 or TRBD2 (5 bases each). The CDR3 extends over 15 amino acids. Germline CDR1 reads SGHAT; CDR2 reads FQNNGV. The CDR3 DNA reads as TGTGCCAGCAGCCCAGGCTTGCTCGGGGCCAACATCCTGACTCTC. Amino acids: CASSPGLLGANILTL.

This clonotype was seen a few times. The chain is built from TRBV5-1 and TRBJ2-1, with TRBD1 matching 7 bases. The germline V gene encodes CDR1 SGHRS and CDR2 YFSETQ. Trimming at V came to 4 bases and at J to 4 bases, leaving 5 bases not matched to a gene. This CDR3 comprises 14 residues. The CDR3: CASSTGQTYNEQFF. For the CDR3, the DNA is TGCGCCAGCAGCACGGGACAGACATACAATGAGCAGTTCTTC.

This clonotype was seen many times. J is TRBJ2-2 and V is TRBV6-5; TRBD1 agrees at 12 bases. CDR3 length equals 14 residues. V shed 7 bases and J 6 bases; nucleotides not matched to a gene: 3. Germline CDR1 and CDR2: MNHEY and SVGAGI. The DNA of the CDR3 is TGTGCCAGCACCCGGGACAGGGGGCCCGGGGAGCTGTTTTTT. Encoded protein: CASTRDRGPGELFF.

About this clonotype: A much larger clone lies one base from this, so it may be a read error. This rearrangement joins TRBV5-5 to TRBJ2-3, with 8 bases lining up with TRBD1. The CDR3 extends over 17 amino acids. The germline V gene encodes CDR1 SGHKS and CDR2 YYEKEE (reference sequence). The CDR3 coding sequence is TGTACCAGCAGCTCGGGGACAGGACGAACTAGCACAGATACGCAGTATTTT. Translated, it gives CTSSSGTGRTSTDTQYF.

Notes on this clonotype: Being one base from a much bigger clone, this may be a read error. J is TRBJ1-1 and V is TRBV12-3 or TRBV12-4, with D uncertain. The CDR3 is 13 residues long. DNA of the CDR3: TGTGCCATCAGTTTAAGGCAGATAAGTGAAGCTTTCTTT. Translating it yields CAISLRQISEAFF.

As concerns this clonotype: It may be a read error: a sequence one base away is much more abundant. The chain links TRBV6-6 to TRBJ2-1; 7 bases map to TRBD1. The ends lost 8 bases at V and 10 bases at J; junction bases unmatched: 5. The germline V gene encodes CDR1 MNHNY and CDR2 SVGAGI (reference sequence). The CDR3 consists of 11 residues. CDR3 protein: CASGTEVEQFF. The CDR3 nucleotides are TGTGCCAGCGGGACAGAAGTGGAGCAGTTCTTC.

The chain is built from TRBV30 and TRBJ1-1; D is ambiguous. The CDR3 runs to 12 residues. In germline, CDR1 is GTSNPN, CDR2 SVGIG (reference sequence). This chain's CDR3 is CAESRGYTEAFF. The CDR3 DNA sequence: TGTGCGGAATCCCGGGGATACACTGAAGCTTTCTTT.

In this sample, this clonotype turned up once. This may stem from a read error, because a much larger clone lies one nucleotide away. The chain is built from TRBV12-3 or TRBV12-4 and TRBJ2-5, with a tentative D call TRBD2 (5 bases). The CDR3 has 12 residues. In DNA form, the CDR3 reads TGTGCCAGCAGTTTGTTGGGAGAGAGCCAGTACTTC. This translates into CASSLLGESQYF.

V is TRBV11-2 and J is TRBJ1-1; unclear D gene. The V gene lost 7 bases and the J gene lost 0 bases, with 15 bases spanning the gap. Germline CDR1 and CDR2: SGHAT and FQNNGV. The CDR3 extends over 15 amino acids. This CDR3 is CASKPIILVNTEAFF. Written as DNA, the CDR3 is TGTGCCAGCAAGCCTATCATACTCGTGAACACTGAAGCTTTCTTT.

J is TRBJ1-1 and V is TRBV19; D is ambiguous. V shed 5 bases and J shed 0 bases, with 7 bases lying between them. CDR3 size: 13 residues. Per the germline V gene, CDR1 is LNHDA and CDR2 is SQIVND (reference sequence). CDR3 nucleotides: TGTGCCAGTAGTCAGAACCTGAACACTGAAGCTTTCTTT. Encoded protein: CASSQNLNTEAFF.